The next 2 T cell receptor beta chains were all read from a single sample in a study of vaccination and CD4 T cells after COVID-19. These receptors have no identified antigens. Sequencing of DNA taken from cultured CD4+ T cells relied on the Oncomine TCR Beta short-read assay. One entry per CDR3 protein results from TCRdb running MiXCR on the PCR reads. This sample has 12,000 or so distinct CDR3 sequences, with under 60% found just once. Treatment specified: roughly nine-day PBMC culture with coronavirus spike peptide pools or control peptides (ViraFEST assay). Sequencing was done on a sample of CD4+ T cells from blood, cultured in vitro. Every receptor here comes from a human donor who had recovered from COVID-19.

This clonotype is large by share. The chain is built from TRBV2 and TRBJ1-2; D perhaps matches TRBD1 (6 bases). The V and J ends lost 7 bases and 4 bases respectively, with 13 bases between them. The germline V gene has CDR1 SNHLY and CDR2 FYNNEI. This CDR3 has 13 amino acids. CDR3 residues: CASKLQGPYGYTF. In DNA, the CDR3 is TGTGCCAGCAAACTACAGGGACCCTATGGCTACACCTTC.

The chain is built from TRBV24-1 and TRBJ1-1; D is ambiguous. Deletions cut 9 bases from V and 0 bases from J, with 7 bases between. Germline assignment: CDR1 KGHDR and CDR2 SFDVKD. The CDR3 loop spans 12 amino acids. CDR3: CATPVMNTEAFF. Written as DNA, the CDR3 is TGTGCCACCCCAGTCATGAACACTGAAGCTTTCTTT.